The 5 T cell receptor beta chains listed next were all sequenced from one sample in a study of blood T cell repertoires in COVID-19. The data were produced by immunoSEQ multiplex PCR, yet TCRdb's version contains in-frame clones alone and is incomplete. The table has approximately 100,000 clones, 82% seen once. Material for sequencing was peripheral blood. The source of these receptors is a man aged 70 or older with active or convalescent COVID-19.

In the case of this clone: The junction and the germline gene differ at one end; a read error may be behind it. Distinct nucleotide sequences in the sample also encode this CDR3. The chain uses TRBV5-1 and TRBJ2-5; D ambiguous. The CDR3 consists of 12 residues. Germline values: CDR1 SGHRS, CDR2 YFSETQ. CDR3 in amino acids: CASSFNQETQYF. The CDR3 nucleotides are TGCGCCAGCAGCTTTAACCAGGAGACCCAGTACTTC.

The rearrangement joins TRBV6-2 or TRBV6-3 to TRBJ2-1; 11 bases fit TRBD2. This CDR3 comprises 20 residues. CDR1 is MNHEY and CDR2 is SVGEGT in the germline V gene. The J segment lost 0 bases and the V segment lost 4 bases, leaving 14 bases of the junction unmatched. In nucleotides, the CDR3 is TGTGCCAGCAGTTTACCCGCCTCAACTAGCGGGGGATTCTCCTACAATGAGCAGTTCTTC. It is translated as CASSLPASTSGGFSYNEQFF.

This chain joins TRBV5-1 and TRBJ1-6; D not resolved. The CDR3 consists of 14 residues. CDR1 and CDR2 from the germline V gene are SGHRS and YFSETQ. V lost 5 bases and J lost 2, with 8 bases in between. The CDR3 DNA sequence: TGCGCCAGCAGGGCAGATGCCTATAATTCACCCCTCCACTTT. Residues: CASRADAYNSPLHF.

This clone was seen many times. V is TRBV27 and J is TRBJ2-1; TRBD1 matches 8 bases. The V and J ends lost 5 bases and 4 bases, in that order; junction bases with no gene match: 10. CDR1 and CDR2 (germline): MNHEY, SMNVEV (reference sequence). This CDR3 comprises 16 residues. The CDR3 nucleotides are TGTGCCAGCAGTCCTACCTCAGGGGGCTTATACAATGAGCAGTTCTTC. It is translated as CASSPTSGGLYNEQFF.

The chain recombines TRBV12-5 with TRBJ2-5; the D gene is possibly TRBD2 (5 bases). The V end lost 0 bases, the J end lost 2 bases, and 7 bases lay between the germline ends. Germline V gives CDR1 LGHNT, CDR2 FRNRAP. This CDR3 contains 14 residues. This CDR3 reads CASGLVLEQETQYF. CDR3 DNA sequence: TGTGCTAGTGGTTTGGTACTAGAACAAGAGACCCAGTACTTC.